These 12 T cell receptor beta chains were sequenced from one sample in a study of PD-1 blockade in classical Hodgkin lymphoma. Assay: immunoSEQ multiplex PCR; the TCRdb copy retains only in-frame clones and omits some. The profile shows about 15,000 clones, 70% to 90% of them singletons. Time point meaning: newly diagnosed, previously untreated cHL patient sample. What was sequenced was peripheral blood mononuclear cells (PBMCs). These TCRs come from a human donor with classical Hodgkin lymphoma.

The chain uses TRBV6-5 and TRBJ2-7, with 7 bases lining up with TRBD1. The V gene's germline CDR1 is MNHEY and CDR2 SVGAGI. This CDR3 has 15 amino acids. The V gene end was trimmed by 1 base and the J gene end by 2 bases; junction bases not matched to a gene: 5. CDR3 region: CASSYFPTGAYEQYF. CDR3 DNA sequence: TGTGCCAGCAGTTACTTCCCAACAGGGGCCTACGAGCAGTACTTC.

The CDR3 DNA sequence: TGTGCCAGCAGCTCAGATCAGGGACAAACGACCCAGTACTTC. The encoded protein is CASSSDQGQTTQYF. The chain recombines TRBV14 with TRBJ2-5; D perhaps matches TRBD1 (6 bases). Per germline, CDR1 SGHDN and CDR2 FVKESK. This CDR3 is 14 amino acids long. With 5 bases removed from V and 7 bases from J, the gap between germline ends came to 17 bases.

CDR3 DNA sequence: TGTGCCAGCAGATTCGAGGGTGGGAAACAAGAGACCCAGTACTTC. It specifies CASRFEGGKQETQYF. The J gene is TRBJ2-5, the V gene TRBV4-2; D may be TRBD2 (5 bases). Germline assignment: CDR1 LGHNA and CDR2 YNFKEQ. Deletions cut 6 bases from V and 2 bases from J, with 16 bases between. The CDR3 extends over 15 amino acids.

Note on this clone: Compared with germline, one end of the junction differs, possibly owing to a read error. V usage is TRBV7-7 and J usage is TRBJ2-5; D is ambiguous. The CDR3 extends over 16 amino acids. Germline CDR1 is SSHAT and CDR2 is FNYEAQ (reference sequence). The chain's CDR3 is CASSLERSGGQETQYF. DNA for the CDR3: TGTGCTAGCAGCTTAGAGCGCTCCGGCGGCCAAGAGACCCAGTACTTC.

As DNA, the CDR3 is TGTGCCAGCATGGAGGTCGGGACAGGTCAAGAGACCCAGTACTTC. Protein product: CASMEVGTGQETQYF. The chain is built from TRBV28 and TRBJ2-5; 8 nucleotides agree with TRBD1. V lost 7 bases, J lost 2 bases, and 9 bases stayed unmatched. Germline CDR1 MDHEN, CDR2 SYDVKM. The CDR3 length is 15 residues.

The sample holds a few counts of this clone. The chain has TRBV6-5 and TRBJ1-6; no clear D gene. CDR1 is MNHEY, CDR2 SVGAGI, per germline. V lost 7 bases to trimming and J lost 8 bases, with 12 bases between them. This CDR3 spans 13 amino acids. The CDR3 DNA is TGTGCCAGCAAAAGGGTGTTTGATTCACCCCTCCACTTT. As protein: CASKRVFDSPLHF.

The chain links TRBV7-8 to TRBJ2-7; TRBD1 matches at 8 bases. Looked up from germline, CDR1 is SGHVS and CDR2 is FQNEAQ. This CDR3 contains 15 residues. V lost 5 bases, J lost 5 bases, and 11 bases stayed unmatched. The CDR3 coding sequence is TGTGCCAGCAGCGAAACCAACAGGGGGTTCCACGAGCAGTACTTC. Residues: CASSETNRGFHEQYF. The whole variable domain, filled in from reference TRBV7-8 and TRBJ2-7, reads GAGVSQSPRYKVAKRGQDVALRCDPISGHVSLFWYQQALGQGPEFLTYFQNEAQLDKSGLPSDRFFAERPEGSVSTLKIQRTQQEDSAVYLCASSETNRGFHEQYFGPGTRLTVT.

The rearrangement uses TRBV5-6 and TRBJ2-7, with 8 bases matching TRBD1. The CDR3 spans 15 residues. Germline V lookup: CDR1 SGHDT, CDR2 YYEEEE. V lost 2 bases and J lost 3; bases outside the gene matches: 7. DNA for the CDR3: TGTGCCAGCAGCTTCGCAGGGGGCTTGGGCTACGAGCAGTACTTC. Protein: CASSFAGGLGYEQYF.

The rearrangement uses TRBV25-1 and TRBJ2-7; a possible D gene is TRBD1 (5 bases). The V gene lost 3 bases and the J gene lost 2 bases, with 14 bases spanning the gap. The CDR3 loop spans 15 amino acids. From germline, CDR1 is MGHDK and CDR2 SYGVNS. The CDR3 region is CASSEGRLSPYEQYF. CDR3 bases: TGTGCCAGCAGTGAGGGGCGGTTATCCCCCTACGAGCAGTACTTC.

The rearrangement uses TRBV5-1 and TRBJ2-7, with D perhaps assigned TRBD1 or TRBD2 (5 bases each). Trimming shortened V by 4 bases and J by 6 bases, and 17 bases separated the two germline ends. The CDR3 extends over 14 amino acids. The germline CDR1 and CDR2 sequences are SGHRS and YFSETQ. CDR3: CASSTSGTPREQYF. CDR3 DNA sequence: TGCGCCAGCAGCACGTCCGGGACCCCGCGCGAGCAGTACTTC. Full variable domain (missing parts from reference TRBV5-1 and TRBJ2-7): KAGVTQTPRYLIKTRGQQVTLSCSPISGHRSVSWYQQTPGQGLQFLFEYFSETQRNKGNFPGRFSGRQFSNSRSEMNVSTLELGDSALYLCASSTSGTPREQYFGPGTRLTVT.

The J gene is TRBJ1-2, the V gene TRBV5-8; 9 positions match TRBD1. After removal of 4 bases from V and 10 bases from J, the junction contained 11 bases not matched to a gene. Germline V gene sequence: CDR1 SGHTS, CDR2 YDEGEE. The CDR3 is 14 amino acids. CDR3 bases: TGTGCCAGCAGCCTAACCGGGACAGGGAGTCCCTACACCTTC. This translates into CASSLTGTGSPYTF.

This chain links TRBV7-2 with TRBJ2-4; D is unresolved. Trimming took off 0 bases at V and 0 bases at J, with 6 bases between the two ends. This CDR3 has 15 amino acids. The germline gives CDR1 SGHTA, CDR2 FQGNSA. CDR3 sequence reads: CASSLAQLAKNIQYF. The DNA for the CDR3 is TGTGCCAGCAGCTTAGCGCAGCTAGCCAAAAACATTCAGTACTTC.